Below, 15 T cell receptor beta chains from the same sample are listed, as sequenced in a study of T-cell memory formation after mild COVID-19. TCRdb itself ran the 5' RACE reads through MiXCR, one entry per CDR3 protein. The sample contains 250,000 to 350,000 distinct CDR3 sequences, around 15% of which appear only once. Material for sequencing was PBMCs or a T cell subset sorted from them (not recorded which). The receptor source for this set is a man between 18 and 29 years old who had mild COVID-19 (a few samples of this study predate the infection). Cell type and time point are not known.

This clonotype turned up a few times. The rearrangement uses TRBV4-1 and TRBJ1-1; D is possibly TRBD1 (5 bases). In germline, CDR1 is MGHRA, CDR2 YSYEKL. The CDR3 contains 14 residues. V was clipped by 0 bases and J by 11 bases, with 16 bases between them. CDR3 protein: CASSQDSEGRLAFF. For the CDR3, the DNA is TGCGCCAGCAGCCAAGATTCGGAGGGGAGGCTTGCTTTCTTT.

In its sample, this clonotype was seen many times. The genes are TRBV10-3 and TRBJ2-7; D is possibly TRBD1 or TRBD2 (6 bases each). CDR1 ENHRY and CDR2 SYGVKD come from the germline V gene. This CDR3 has 16 residues. V lost 2 bases, J lost 5 bases, and 19 bases lay in between. CDR3 residues: CAISEPAPGAFHEQYV. In DNA form, the CDR3 reads TGTGCCATCAGTGAGCCCGCCCCGGGGGCCTTCCACGAGCAGTACGTC.

This clonotype was observed at least ten times. V usage is TRBV6-5 and J usage is TRBJ1-2; 12 bases are shared with TRBD1. The CDR3 is 16 residues long. Unmatched junction bases numbered 9, after V lost 2 bases and J lost 8 bases. Per germline, CDR1 MNHEY and CDR2 SVGAGI. The CDR3 spells CASSYEWDRGLGGYTF. DNA for the CDR3: TGTGCCAGCAGTTACGAGTGGGACAGGGGGCTGGGCGGCTACACCTTC.

The V and J genes are TRBV5-1 and TRBJ2-2, with D perhaps TRBD1 (6 bases). The CDR3 is 13 amino acids. Germline V gene data show CDR1 as SGHRS and CDR2 as YFSETQ. V was pared by 7 bases and J by 0 bases, with 7 bases between. The CDR3: CASGTPNTGELFF. In DNA, the CDR3 is TGCGCCAGCGGGACACCGAACACCGGGGAGCTGTTTTTT.

This clonotype was recorded at least ten times. The chain has TRBV20-1 and TRBJ1-6, with a weak D call TRBD1 (6 bases). Germline CDR1 reads DFQATT; CDR2 reads SNEGSKA (reference sequence). CDR3 size: 20 residues. Trimming removed 1 base at V and 0 bases at J, with 22 bases between. DNA for the CDR3: TGCAGTGCTAGAGGGCAGGACAGCCGGTGGTCGGGCTCCTATAATTCACCCCTCCACTTT. Translating gives CSARGQDSRWSGSYNSPLHF.

The chain links TRBV9 to TRBJ2-6; D call uncertain. The CDR3 loop spans 15 amino acids. V was pared by 1 base and J by 0 bases, with 5 bases between. Looked up from germline, CDR1 is SGDLS and CDR2 is YYNGEE. CDR3 sequence reads: CASSVQLSGANVLTF. The CDR3 DNA follows: TGTGCCAGCAGCGTACAGCTCTCTGGGGCCAACGTCCTGACTTTC.

This clonotype was seen more than once but under ten times. The V call is TRBV6-5, the J call TRBJ2-5, with D perhaps TRBD1 (5 bases). This CDR3 region has 13 residues. CDR1 MNHEY and CDR2 SVGAGI come from the germline V gene. V was cut by 6 bases and J by 4 bases, with 12 bases left in between. The CDR3: CASRQGVAETQYF. The CDR3, as DNA: TGTGCCAGCAGGCAAGGGGTCGCAGAGACCCAGTACTTC.

The chain has TRBV4-1 and TRBJ2-2, with 9 bases aligning to TRBD1. V dropped 1 base and J dropped 3; count of bases not matched to a gene: 6. There are 17 residues in the CDR3. Germline V gene data show CDR1 as MGHRA and CDR2 as YSYEKL. The CDR3 here is CASSQVGDRVYTGELFF. As DNA, the CDR3 is TGCGCCAGCAGCCAAGTTGGGGACAGGGTATACACCGGGGAGCTGTTTTTT.

Note on this clonotype: A read error is possible here, since a much larger clone lies one base away. The gene calls are TRBV14 and TRBJ2-2; D remains ambiguous. CDR3 size: 13 residues. The ends were cut back, 7 bases at V and 0 bases at J, with 6 bases in the middle. In germline, CDR1 is SGHDN, CDR2 FVKESK. The CDR3 loop reads CASNPPNTGELFF. In nucleotides, the CDR3 is TGTGCCAGCAACCCCCCGAACACCGGGGAGCTGTTTTTT.

The gene calls are TRBV3-1 and TRBJ1-1; 9 bases fit TRBD1. This CDR3 region has 13 residues. V lost 4 bases to trimming and J lost 6 bases; unmatched junction nucleotides: 3. CDR1 and CDR2 from the germline V gene are LGHDT and YNNKEL (reference sequence). The CDR3 DNA follows: TGTGCCAGCAGCCGGACAGGGGAGGCTGAAGCTTTCTTT. Translation: CASSRTGEAEAFF.

This clonotype has only a few counts. The chain has TRBV7-8 and TRBJ2-3, with TRBD1 matching over 9 bases. V dropped 3 bases and J dropped 6; count of bases not matched to a gene: 4. The CDR3 sequence is 14 residues long. CDR1 is SGHVS, CDR2 FQNEAQ, per germline. Here the CDR3 reads CASSLTGGRDTQYF. DNA for the CDR3: TGTGCCAGCAGCTTGACAGGGGGGAGGGATACGCAGTATTTT.

The chain has TRBV12-3 or TRBV12-4 and TRBJ1-2; D is ambiguous. The CDR3 totals 14 residues. The V end was cut by 3 bases, the J end by 7 bases, with 15 bases between. The chain's CDR3 is CASSFGASWSGYTF. The CDR3 nucleotides read TGTGCCAGCAGTTTCGGCGCCTCATGGAGTGGCTACACCTTC.

This chain connects TRBV20-1 to TRBJ2-1; maybe TRBD2 (5 bases). V dropped 4 bases and J dropped 0 bases, with 7 bases sitting between them. Per the germline V gene, CDR1 is DFQATT and CDR2 is SNEGSKA (reference sequence). This CDR3 is built from 13 residues. The CDR3 loop reads CSANGSSYNEQFF. The CDR3 DNA is TGCAGTGCTAATGGGAGCTCCTACAATGAGCAGTTCTTC.

The J gene is TRBJ2-3, the V gene TRBV25-1; 9 bases are shared with TRBD2. J gave up 3 bases and V 3 bases, and 10 bases lay outside the gene matches. CDR1 is MGHDK, CDR2 SYGVNS, per germline. This CDR3 is 17 amino acids long. The CDR3 sequence: CASSEVKAGGNTDTQYF. CDR3 nucleotide sequence: TGTGCCAGCAGTGAGGTGAAAGCGGGGGGAAATACAGATACGCAGTATTTT.

There are a few counts of this clonotype. The J gene is TRBJ2-4, the V gene TRBV12-3 or TRBV12-4, with a tentative D call TRBD1 (5 bases). The CDR3 covers 14 residues. V gave up 7 bases and J gave up 5 bases, with 15 bases separating them. CDR3 coding DNA: TGTGCCAGCACCCACGCTGGGGCCCAAAACATTCAGTACTTC. Its protein product is CASTHAGAQNIQYF.